This entry concerns a single TCR beta chain. What it recognizes is unknown. Deletions cut 1 base from V and 0 bases from J, with 9 bases between. The CDR3 has 15 residues. Germline-derived CDR1 and CDR2 are SGHDT and YYEEEE. Sequencing relied on a cDNA template that was reverse transcribed from extracted RNA. The assay was immunoSEQ multiplex PCR, and TCRdb's table has in-frame clones only and misses some. The sample has about 200,000 clones, roughly 50% seen once. These data come from a study of CD8+ T cells in alopecia areata. Findings of the study overall: Clarity of TCR sharing across patients fell short of that in mice, possibly HLA-related. Scalp sample sequencing also detects resident alphabeta T cells of normal skin. Alopecia totalis/universalis scalp especially showed more expanded CD8+ clones than normal scalp.

The V and J genes are TRBV5-6 and TRBJ2-3; no definite D call. This receptor was identified in a human donor in good health. The sample was CD8+ T cells sorted from blood. The CDR3 DNA reads as TGTGCCAGCAGCTTGATCCAGCCAAGCACAGATACGCAGTATTTT. Protein: CASSLIQPSTDTQYF.